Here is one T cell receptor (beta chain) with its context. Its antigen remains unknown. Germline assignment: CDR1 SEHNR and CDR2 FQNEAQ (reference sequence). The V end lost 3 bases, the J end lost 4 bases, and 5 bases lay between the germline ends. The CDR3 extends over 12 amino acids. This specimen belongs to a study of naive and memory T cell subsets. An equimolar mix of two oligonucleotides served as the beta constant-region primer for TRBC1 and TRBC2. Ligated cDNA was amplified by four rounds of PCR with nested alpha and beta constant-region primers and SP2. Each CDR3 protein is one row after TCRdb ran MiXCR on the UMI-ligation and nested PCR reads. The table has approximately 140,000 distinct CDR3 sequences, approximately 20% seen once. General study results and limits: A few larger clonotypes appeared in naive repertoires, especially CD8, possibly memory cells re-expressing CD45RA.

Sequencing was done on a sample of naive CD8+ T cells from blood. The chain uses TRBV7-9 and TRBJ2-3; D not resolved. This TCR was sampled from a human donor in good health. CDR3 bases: TGTGCCAGCAGCTTTTCCCCAGATACGCAGTATTTT. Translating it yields CASSFSPDTQYF. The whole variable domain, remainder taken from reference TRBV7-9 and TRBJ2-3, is DTGVSQNPRHKITKRGQNVTFRCDPISEHNRLYWYRQTLGQGPEFLTYFQNEAQLEKSRLLSDRFSAERPKGSFSTLEIQRTEQGDSAMYLCASSFSPDTQYFGPGTRLTVL.